The 24 T cell receptor beta chains given below trace back to one sample, sequenced in a study of blood T cell repertoires in COVID-19. The data were produced by immunoSEQ multiplex PCR, yet TCRdb's version contains in-frame clones alone and is incomplete. This table holds roughly 100,000 clones, 80% to 90% found once. Sequences were obtained from peripheral blood. Receptors originate from a man aged 80 or over with COVID-19, enrolled during active disease.

This clone was seen once. Here the CDR3 reads CASSDGDRGKQYF. The CDR3 coding sequence is TGTGCCAGCAGTGACGGAGACAGGGGAAAACAGTACTTC. The chain recombines TRBV6-4 with TRBJ2-7; 8 bases are a match to TRBD1. Germline lookup yields CDR1 MRHNA and CDR2 SNTAGT. V trimming: 2 bases; J trimming: 10 bases; junction bases outside the gene matches: 7. The CDR3 length is 13 residues.

The chain combines TRBV10-3 with TRBJ2-5; 9 bases fit TRBD1. Germline V gives CDR1 ENHRY, CDR2 SYGVKD. The CDR3 is made up of 14 amino acids. Trimming removed 6 bases from V and 4 bases from J; junction bases left unmatched: 6. The CDR3 loop is CAISADRGRETQYF. The CDR3 DNA reads TGTGCCATCAGCGCGGACAGGGGACGAGAGACCCAGTACTTC.

Turning to this clone: This sequence may be a read error, since a much larger clone differs from it by one base. Other DNA sequences in this sample translate to the same CDR3. The rearrangement uses TRBV7-2 and TRBJ1-1; no clear D. The length of the CDR3 is 15 residues. Germline V gene data show CDR1 as SGHTA and CDR2 as FQGNSA. The CDR3 bases are TGTGCCAGCAGCTTAGCCCCAGGAGGGAACACTGAAGCTTTTTTT. It yields the protein CASSLAPGGNTEAFF.

V usage is TRBV3-1 (or the pseudogene TRBV3-2) and J usage is TRBJ2-4; possibly TRBD1 for D (5 bases). Germline CDR1 and CDR2: LGHDT and YNNKEL (reference sequence). The CDR3 has 13 residues. Trimming pared 4 bases from V and 7 bases from J, leaving 11 bases between. CDR3 sequence reads: CASSPGQVNIQYF. In DNA, the CDR3 is TGTGCCAGCAGCCCCGGACAAGTGAACATTCAGTACTTC.

This sequence joins TRBV4-1 and TRBJ1-1; perhaps TRBD1 as D (5 bases). V was cut by 0 bases and J by 6 bases, with 23 bases left in between. The CDR3 is made up of 18 amino acids. CDR1 and CDR2 from the germline V gene are MGHRA and YSYEKL. The CDR3 DNA sequence: TGCGCCAGCAGCCAAGATCGGATTACCTTACAGGATACCCCTGAAGCTTTCTTT. This gives the protein CASSQDRITLQDTPEAFF.

The chain recombines TRBV7-2 with TRBJ2-5, with TRBD2 matching 9 bases. The V and J ends lost 3 bases and 1 base, in that order; junction bases with no gene match: 3. This CDR3 has 15 residues. Germline CDR1 and CDR2: SGHTA and FQGNSA. This chain's CDR3 is CASSFGGGVQETQYF. The CDR3 DNA reads as TGTGCCAGCAGCTTTGGCGGGGGGGTCCAAGAGACCCAGTACTTC.

The chain uses TRBV27 and TRBJ2-1, with D hard to call. The germline V gene encodes CDR1 MNHEY and CDR2 SMNVEV (reference sequence). The CDR3 covers 17 residues. V was pared by 3 bases and J by 4 bases, with 19 bases between. This chain's CDR3 is CASSFMLSGQDYNEQFF. CDR3 sequence (DNA): TGTGCCAGCAGTTTTATGTTATCTGGGCAGGATTACAATGAGCAGTTCTTC.

Note on this clone: The same CDR3 also results from other DNA sequences found in this sample. The chain carries TRBV15 and TRBJ2-5; TRBD2 is a possible D gene (6 bases). The CDR3 has 13 amino acids. The germline gives CDR1 LNHNV, CDR2 YYDKDF (reference sequence). The V end lost 5 bases, the J end lost 3 bases, and 10 bases lay between the germline ends. The CDR3 protein is CATSPRREETQYF. CDR3 nucleotides: TGTGCCACCAGCCCGAGGAGGGAAGAGACCCAGTACTTC.

This chain connects TRBV27 to TRBJ2-5; D remains ambiguous. Germline V CDR1 and CDR2: MNHEY, SMNVEV (reference sequence). V lost 0 bases to trimming and J lost 2 bases, with 4 bases between them. The length of the CDR3 is 13 residues. This CDR3 is CASSLSGQETQYF. The DNA of the CDR3 is TGTGCCAGCAGTTTATCCGGTCAAGAGACCCAGTACTTC.

This clone showed up many times. V usage is TRBV7-3 and J usage is TRBJ1-2, with D hard to call. The length of the CDR3 is 13 residues. V lost 2 bases, J lost 5 bases, and 9 bases lay in between. Per germline, CDR1 SGHTA and CDR2 FQGTGA. The CDR3 sequence: CASSLLAGYGYTF. The CDR3 DNA sequence: TGTGCCAGCAGCTTACTCGCCGGGTATGGCTACACCTTC.

This clone was seen a handful of times. V and J are TRBV7-2 and TRBJ1-6; D is uncertain. This CDR3 is 14 amino acids long. CDR1 SGHTA and CDR2 FQGNSA come from the germline V gene. The V end lost 3 bases, the J end lost 7 bases, and 10 bases lay between the germline ends. The CDR3: CASSFAQFNSPLHF. The CDR3 DNA is TGTGCCAGCAGCTTCGCCCAGTTCAATTCACCCCTCCACTTT.

The V and J genes are TRBV7-8 and TRBJ1-2; 8 bases fit TRBD1. The V gene's germline CDR1 is SGHVS and CDR2 FQNEAQ. This CDR3 region has 14 residues. V shed 1 base and J 8 bases; nucleotides not matched to a gene: 6. The CDR3 sequence is CASSLVGQGNGYTF. CDR3 DNA sequence: TGTGCCAGCAGCTTAGTCGGACAGGGTAACGGCTACACCTTC.

The count of this clone is one. V usage is TRBV6-5 and J usage is TRBJ1-6; TRBD1 agrees at 8 bases. Germline CDR1 MNHEY, CDR2 SVGAGI. The V and J ends lost 2 bases and 7 bases, in that order; junction bases with no gene match: 4. The CDR3 covers 15 residues. The CDR3 region is CASSYRTGLNSPLHF. The CDR3 coding sequence is TGTGCCAGCAGTTACCGGACAGGGTTAAATTCACCCCTCCACTTT.

This chain joins TRBV9 and TRBJ1-1, with 8 bases matching TRBD1. V gave up 3 bases and J gave up 7 bases; unmatched junction bases: 5. CDR3 size: 13 residues. The V gene's germline CDR1 is SGDLS and CDR2 YYNGEE. CDR3 amino acids: CASSGHDRGEAFF. The CDR3 coding sequence is TGTGCCAGCAGCGGACATGACAGGGGTGAAGCTTTCTTT.

The chain recombines TRBV12-5 with TRBJ2-7; 10 bases agree with TRBD1. This CDR3 spans 15 amino acids. V gave up 1 base and J gave up 3 bases; unmatched junction bases: 3. CDR1 is LGHNT, CDR2 FRNRAP, per germline. The DNA for the CDR3 is TGTGCTAGTGGTTTGGGGACAGGGGGTTTCTACGAGCAGTACTTC. It codes for CASGLGTGGFYEQYF.

This clone was detected only a few times. The chain recombines TRBV5-1 with TRBJ2-3, with TRBD2 identical over 8 bases. The CDR3 sequence is 14 residues long. Trimming removed 4 bases from V and 6 bases from J; junction bases left unmatched: 7. Germline V gives CDR1 SGHRS, CDR2 YFSETQ. This chain's CDR3 is CASSEPGGPDTQYF. CDR3 coding DNA: TGCGCCAGCAGCGAACCGGGGGGGCCGGATACGCAGTATTTT.

The V call is TRBV29-1, the J call TRBJ1-4; 7 bases align to TRBD1. The germline V gene encodes CDR1 SQVTM and CDR2 ANQGSEA. The CDR3 is made up of 13 amino acids. Trimming took 6 bases from V and 5 from J; bases not matched to a gene: 6. CDR3 DNA sequence: TGCAGCGTGAGGCTGGACAGGAATGAAAAACTGTTTTTT. This gives the protein CSVRLDRNEKLFF.

This rearrangement joins TRBV18 to TRBJ2-5; D possibly corresponds to TRBD1 (6 bases). CDR1 and CDR2 (germline): KGHSH, LQKENI. Trimming cost V 6 bases and J 2 bases, with 16 bases left between them. This CDR3 contains 15 residues. The CDR3 DNA sequence: TGTGCCAGCTCTTCTTCCACTAGGGGGCAAGAGACCCAGTACTTC. This gives the protein CASSSSTRGQETQYF.

The chain recombines TRBV5-6 with TRBJ2-2; possible D gene TRBD1, 5 bases. CDR3 size: 13 residues. Germline V gene sequence: CDR1 SGHDT, CDR2 YYEEEE. Trimming removed 5 bases at V and 6 bases at J, with 11 bases between. CDR3 DNA: TGTGCCAGCAGGATGCAGGGTTCCGGGGAGCTGTTTTTT. Protein sequence: CASRMQGSGELFF.

Comments on this clone: One end of the junction varies from germline; a read error may be responsible. In the same sample, other DNA sequences code for this CDR3. The chain combines TRBV6-5 with TRBJ1-5; 8 nucleotides line up with TRBD1. Germline V CDR1 and CDR2: MNHEY, SVGAGI. This CDR3 has 15 residues. The CDR3 nucleotides read TGCGCCAGCAGTCCCAGGGGGCTGAGCAATCAGCCCCAGCATTTT. This translates into CASSPRGLSNQPQHF.

The V and J genes are TRBV19 and TRBJ1-2, with TRBD1 identical over 7 bases. The CDR3 runs 16 residues. CDR1 and CDR2 from the germline V gene are LNHDA and SQIVND (reference sequence). The V and J ends lost 5 bases and 1 base, in that order; junction bases with no gene match: 10. The CDR3: CASSPGQHSFNYGYTF. The CDR3 coding sequence is TGTGCCAGTAGTCCGGGACAGCACTCTTTTAACTATGGCTACACCTTC.

As concerns this clone: Other nucleotide sequences from this sample produce the same CDR3. V is TRBV19 and J is TRBJ1-3; possibly TRBD1 for D (5 bases). V lost 3 bases and J lost 0, with 6 bases in between. Germline values: CDR1 LNHDA, CDR2 SQIVND (reference sequence). This CDR3 is built from 14 residues. The CDR3: CASSIGGSGNTIYF. The CDR3 nucleotides read TGTGCCAGTAGTATCGGGGGCTCTGGAAACACCATATATTTT.

V usage is TRBV5-4 and J usage is TRBJ1-2, with 11 bases identical to TRBD1. CDR1 SGHNT and CDR2 YYREEE come from the germline V gene (reference sequence). The ends lost 4 bases at V and 6 bases at J; junction bases unmatched: 8. The CDR3 has 15 amino acids. Here the CDR3 reads CASSGDRGLGHGYTF. The CDR3 coding sequence is TGTGCCAGCAGCGGGGACAGGGGGTTGGGGCATGGCTACACCTTC.

This sequence joins TRBV7-9 and TRBJ1-5; 8 bases map to TRBD1. V shed 5 bases and J 8 bases; nucleotides not matched to a gene: 11. The CDR3 has 15 residues. Germline V gene lookup returns CDR1 SEHNR and CDR2 FQNEAQ (reference sequence). The CDR3: CASSPGTQGGEPQHF. As DNA, the CDR3 is TGTGCCAGCAGCCCAGGGACACAGGGGGGGGAGCCCCAGCATTTT. Full variable domain (remainder filled in from reference TRBV7-9 and TRBJ1-5): DTGVSQNPRHKITKRGQNVTFRCDPISEHNRLYWYRQTLGQGPEFLTYFQNEAQLEKSRLLSDRFSAERPKGSFSTLEIQRTEQGDSAMYLCASSPGTQGGEPQHFGDGTRLSIL.